The following is a T cell receptor beta chain sequence with its context. Its cognate antigen is unknown. TCRdb keeps only in-frame clones here, not all; method: immunoSEQ multiplex PCR. The sample lists around 120,000 clones, about 84% occurring once. The data stem from a study of cytomegalovirus exposure and HLA in healthy donors. Study-level points and caveats: Researchers catalogued about 150 TCR beta chains as cytomegalovirus-associated. As was reported, the classifier diagnosed cytomegalovirus status with high specificity and sensitivity. The finding came from a later analysis; first-cohort TCR clusters tended to co-occur in the 110 or so validation repertoires.

This CDR3 contains 14 residues. V lost 7 bases to trimming and J lost 0 bases, with 12 bases between them. Germline CDR1 SGHAT, CDR2 FQNNGV. The gene calls are TRBV11-2 and TRBJ1-1, with a tentative D call TRBD1 (5 bases). This receptor was obtained from a young man in good health and CMV-seronegative. The sample was PBMCs. This CDR3 reads CASTSDRLNTEAFF. DNA for the CDR3: TGTGCCAGCACCTCCGACAGACTGAACACTGAAGCTTTCTTT.